This T cell receptor beta chain was sequenced in a study of siplizumab effects on memory and regulatory T cells (dated by TCRdb to about 2019). About the full investigation: The study looked at the effect of siplizumab, an anti-CD2 antibody, on alloreactive T-cell subsets in allogeneic mixed lymphocyte reactions made from human PBMCs.

What the authors observed across the whole study: Unstimulated naive T cells appeared more diverse than memory T cells, and naive cells seemed to contribute substantially to the alloresponse. Of the alloreactive CD4+ clones that could be mapped, the Treg-derived share averaged roughly 73% with siplizumab compared with around 27% in control reactions. The suppressive function of proliferating Tregs from siplizumab cultures was not functionally confirmed. A naive or memory phenotype could not be assigned to roughly 80-97% of proliferating CD4+ or CD8+ clones. Siplizumab significantly lowered the cumulative frequency of alloreactive sequences that could be traced to unstimulated CD4+ memory T cells. Because sequences at frequencies below about 10^-5 were poorly captured, only a minor fraction of alloreactive clones could be mapped back to unstimulated subsets.

Points on this clone: The antigen this receptor binds is unknown. Nothing much larger sits one base from this clone, and base qualities are not available.

Library method: the immunoSEQ multiplex PCR assay. Around 94,000 TCR templates per sample were assayed on the deep sequencing platform. Genomic DNA extracted from sorted T cells was used for TCRbeta CDR3 sequencing. Per the source publication's procedure: The R programming language was used for clonal analysis of the TCRbeta CDR3 data. Alloreactive CD4+ and CD8+ clones were identified by comparing unstimulated samples to CFSE-low samples taken after the reaction. Regulatory or non-regulatory origin was assigned to alloreactive CD4+ clones by matching of sequences to sorted unstimulated Treg and non-Treg repertoires. TCRdb limited this immuneACCESS table to in-frame rearrangements with V and J called. A share of clones is missing; checked studies link under half to unresolved V genes, and the rest is unexplained. V, J and clone size were drawn from that table, and D and trimming were deduced from the DNA. Here the sample has about 120,000 clones; 80% to 95% occur a single time. The ten most abundant clones make up over 0.15% of the sample.

Sorted unstimulated T cells and proliferating T cells recovered from mixed lymphocyte reactions underwent TCRbeta CDR3 sequencing. Fresh whole blood from about eleven HLA-typed healthy donors served as the source for isolating PBMCs. To map where alloreactive clones came from, CD4+ non-regulatory T cells in the unstimulated state were FACS-sorted. This clonotype originated in a human donor in good health. Sequenced input: non-Treg CD4+ T cells sorted from blood. The cell subset or site label for this specimen denotes: FACS-sorted unstimulated CD4+ non-regulatory T cells.

The sequence in DNA is TGTGCCAGCTCCGGGACAGTTACAACTAATGAAAAACTGTTTTTT. This codes for CASSGTVTTNEKLFF. The chain uses TRBV6-1 and TRBJ1-4; 7 of the junction bases match TRBD1. Trimming leaves V shorter by 8 bases and J shorter by 0 bases, with the junction holding 6 bases beyond the gene matches. Looking up the germline V gene yields CDR1 MNHNS and CDR2 SASEGT. The CDR3 runs 15 amino acids, cysteine and phenylalanine included. Only the CDR3 part of the read is kept: 45 bases, read in frame from the first base.